The 32 T cell receptor beta chains below were found in one sample sequenced in a study of OX40 agonist ivuxolimab in advanced cancers. Measured with immunoSEQ multiplex PCR; TCRdb has only the in-frame clones, and not every one. The sample holds 90,000 or so clones, around nine tenths seen once. Here the sequenced sample was CD4+ or CD8+ T cells sorted from blood, taken in a trial of the OX40 agonist ivuxolimab. These receptor sequences come from an adult with an advanced solid tumor such as melanoma, head and neck, liver or kidney cancer.

This chain connects TRBV5-1 to TRBJ2-5; tentative D call: TRBD1 (6 bases). The CDR3 covers 14 residues. Trimming removed 4 bases at V and 3 bases at J, with 13 bases between. From germline, CDR1 is SGHRS and CDR2 YFSETQ. The CDR3 bases are TGCGCCAGCAGCCTACAGGGAAGTAAAGAGACCCAGTACTTC. It yields the protein CASSLQGSKETQYF.

The rearrangement joins TRBV27 to TRBJ2-4; 7 positions match TRBD2. Germline-derived CDR1 and CDR2 are MNHEY and SMNVEV (reference sequence). The CDR3 is 16 residues long. J was trimmed by 7 bases and V by 6 bases; bases with no gene match: 15. The CDR3 DNA sequence: TGTGCCAGCAGAACAACTAGGGGAGGGGTGGGCAACATTCAGTACTTC. The encoded protein is CASRTTRGGVGNIQYF.

This clone was picked up one time. The genes are TRBV7-3 and TRBJ2-5; 7 bases align to TRBD1. The length of the CDR3 is 17 residues. Germline assignment: CDR1 SGHTA and CDR2 FQGTGA. J gave up 4 bases and V 2 bases, and 13 bases lay outside the gene matches. CDR3 sequence: CASSLLPYRGSGETQYF. The CDR3 nucleotides are TGTGCCAGCAGCTTATTACCCTACAGGGGAAGTGGAGAGACCCAGTACTTC.

The gene calls are TRBV11-2 and TRBJ2-5, with D maybe TRBD2 (5 bases). Per germline, CDR1 SGHAT and CDR2 FQNNGV. Trimming took 2 bases from V and 4 from J, leaving 14 bases between them. The CDR3 spans 15 residues. CDR3 sequence reads: CASSLMASGGETQYF. CDR3 DNA: TGTGCCAGCAGCTTAATGGCCAGCGGCGGAGAGACCCAGTACTTC.

This chain uses TRBV18 with TRBJ1-2; 9 bases match TRBD1. CDR1 is KGHSH and CDR2 is LQKENI in the germline V gene. Trimming cost V 2 bases and J 6 bases; bases outside gene matches: 1. The CDR3 contains 13 residues. Here the CDR3 reads CASSPGQGNGYTF. DNA for the CDR3: TGTGCCAGCTCACCAGGACAGGGGAATGGCTACACCTTC.

The chain links TRBV10-3 to TRBJ2-3; D remains ambiguous. The V end was cut by 7 bases, the J end by 0 bases, with 11 bases between. Germline assignment: CDR1 ENHRY and CDR2 SYGVKD. CDR3 length: 14 residues. The CDR3 spells CAIKGAPSTDTQYF. In DNA, the CDR3 is TGTGCCATCAAAGGCGCCCCTAGCACAGATACGCAGTATTTT.

V usage is TRBV7-2 and J usage is TRBJ2-5; 8 bases agree with TRBD1. CDR1 is SGHTA and CDR2 is FQGNSA in the germline V gene. V shed 1 base and J 5 bases; nucleotides not matched to a gene: 6. The CDR3 totals 15 residues. The CDR3 sequence: CASSLGYRGRETQYF. DNA of the CDR3: TGTGCCAGCAGCTTAGGGTACAGGGGGAGGGAGACCCAGTACTTC. The whole variable domain, remainder taken from reference TRBV7-2 and TRBJ2-5, is GAGVSQSPSNKVTEKGKDVELRCDPISGHTALYWYRQSLGQGLEFLIYFQGNSAPDKSGLPSDRFSAERTGGSVSTLTIQRTQQEDSAVYLCASSLGYRGRETQYFGPGTRLLVL.

This chain uses TRBV6-1 with TRBJ2-4, with D unclear. The V and J ends lost 5 bases and 0 bases respectively, with 11 bases between them. Germline-derived CDR1 and CDR2 are MNHNS and SASEGT. The CDR3 contains 15 residues. The CDR3, as DNA: TGTGCCAGCAGTCCGTCGGCCGCAGCCAAAAACATTCAGTACTTC. Its translation is CASSPSAAAKNIQYF.

The V and J genes are TRBV7-3 and TRBJ2-1; 8 positions match TRBD1. This CDR3 is built from 17 residues. Germline loops: CDR1 SGHTA, CDR2 FQGTGA. V was clipped by 1 base and J by 2 bases; unmatched bases: 7. This CDR3 reads CASSLSPPGGTYNEQFF. CDR3 bases: TGTGCCAGCAGCTTAAGTCCCCCAGGGGGCACCTACAATGAGCAGTTCTTC.

This chain connects TRBV5-4 to TRBJ1-3; 8 positions match TRBD1. Per the germline V gene, CDR1 is SGHNT and CDR2 is YYREEE (reference sequence). V was pared by 4 bases and J by 0 bases, with 12 bases of the junction left unmatched. This CDR3 is 18 amino acids long. CDR3 amino acids: CASSTRQGQSFSGNTIYF. The CDR3 DNA is TGTGCCAGCAGCACGCGACAGGGGCAGTCTTTCTCTGGAAACACCATATATTTT.

The CDR3 bases are TGTGCCAGCAGCTGGGACAGGAACACTGAAGCTTTCTTT. Its translation is CASSWDRNTEAFF. This sequence joins TRBV2 and TRBJ1-1; 7 bases align to TRBD1. V gave up 6 bases and J gave up 1 base; unmatched junction bases: 2. Germline CDR1 is SNHLY and CDR2 is FYNNEI. The CDR3 length is 13 residues. The full variable domain, its missing parts supplied by reference TRBV2 and TRBJ1-1, is EPEVTQTPSHQVTQMGQEVILRCVPISNHLYFYWYRQILGQKVEFLVSFYNNEISEKSEIFDDQFSVERPDGSNFTLKIRSTKLEDSAMYFCASSWDRNTEAFFGQGTRLTVV.

The V call is TRBV7-6, the J call TRBJ2-1, with D possibly matching TRBD1 (6 bases). V was trimmed by 9 bases and J by 8 bases, leaving 8 bases between them. The germline CDR1 and CDR2 sequences are SGHVS and FNYEAQ. The CDR3 length is 10 residues. CDR3 nucleotides: TGTGCCAGGGGGGCGTATGAGCAGTTCTTC. It specifies CARGAYEQFF.

This clone was detected only a few times. The J gene is TRBJ1-6, the V gene TRBV11-2; the D gene is possibly TRBD1 (6 bases). The germline gives CDR1 SGHAT, CDR2 FQNNGV. This CDR3 contains 16 residues. Trimming stripped 1 base from V and 4 bases from J, with 11 bases between. The CDR3 is CASSLVGGQYNSPLHF. Here the CDR3 DNA reads TGTGCCAGCAGCTTAGTCGGGGGCCAATATAATTCACCCCTCCACTTT.

This sequence joins TRBV5-1 and TRBJ2-3, with 7 bases identical to TRBD1. This CDR3 has 13 residues. V shed 4 bases, J shed 6 bases, and the junction held 5 bases outside the gene matches. The germline CDR1 and CDR2 sequences are SGHRS and YFSETQ. The CDR3 region is CASSRQGSDTQYF. As DNA, the CDR3 is TGCGCCAGCAGCCGACAGGGTTCGGATACGCAGTATTTT.

The chain combines TRBV5-1 with TRBJ2-3; D not resolved. The ends were cut back, 0 bases at V and 1 base at J, with 9 bases in the middle. CDR3 length: 15 amino acids. CDR1 is SGHRS, CDR2 YFSETQ, per germline. For the CDR3, the DNA is TGCGCCAGCAGCTTGGGGAGCCTCCGCACAGATACGCAGTATTTT. Residues: CASSLGSLRTDTQYF.

The gene calls are TRBV30 and TRBJ1-1; no clear D. V was cut by 1 base and J by 0 bases, with 12 bases left in between. Germline V gene lookup returns CDR1 GTSNPN and CDR2 SVGIG (reference sequence). The length of the CDR3 is 15 residues. CDR3 DNA: TGTGCCTGGAGTGGGTGGGATCAACTGAACACTGAAGCTTTCTTT. Protein sequence: CAWSGWDQLNTEAFF.

This chain connects TRBV19 to TRBJ1-2, with D unclear. The ends were cut back, 5 bases at V and 3 bases at J, with 16 bases in the middle. This CDR3 is 15 amino acids long. Germline V lookup: CDR1 LNHDA, CDR2 SQIVND (reference sequence). The CDR3 here is CASSAGSGGDYGYTF. The CDR3 nucleotides are TGTGCCAGTAGTGCTGGGAGCGGCGGGGACTATGGCTACACCTTC.

This chain uses TRBV5-1 with TRBJ1-3; D possibly corresponds to TRBD1 (5 bases). The CDR3 is 15 amino acids. With 0 bases removed from V and 0 bases from J, the gap between germline ends came to 7 bases. The V gene's germline CDR1 is SGHRS and CDR2 YFSETQ. The CDR3 region has the DNA TGCGCCAGCAGCTTGGTCGGGGGCTCTGGAAACACCATATATTTT. Amino acid sequence: CASSLVGGSGNTIYF.

This chain connects TRBV18 to TRBJ2-2; 7 bases match TRBD1. Looked up from germline, CDR1 is KGHSH and CDR2 is LQKENI. Losses at the gene ends were 2 bases for V and 3 bases for J; bases not matched to a gene: 3. CDR3 length: 15 amino acids. The CDR3 nucleotides are TGTGCCAGCTCACCAGACAGGGACCACACCGGGGAGCTGTTTTTT. Translating it yields CASSPDRDHTGELFF.

The genes are TRBV14 and TRBJ2-5, with D maybe TRBD1 (6 bases). This CDR3 has 16 amino acids. Deletions cut 1 base from V and 2 bases from J, with 14 bases between. In germline, CDR1 is SGHDN, CDR2 FVKESK. The CDR3 is CASSQGVLRGQETQYF. The CDR3 DNA follows: TGTGCCAGCAGCCAAGGCGTCTTAAGGGGGCAAGAGACCCAGTACTTC.

The chain is built from TRBV11-2 and TRBJ2-2, with TRBD2 matching 8 bases. CDR1 and CDR2 (germline): SGHAT, FQNNGV. The V and J ends lost 6 bases and 3 bases, in that order; junction bases with no gene match: 6. The CDR3 totals 15 residues. The CDR3 loop is CASRGGLGDTGELFF. The CDR3, as DNA: TGTGCCAGCAGGGGGGGACTAGGGGACACCGGGGAGCTGTTTTTT.

This chain links TRBV7-6 with TRBJ1-5, with no clear D. The V end was cut by 1 base, the J end by 6 bases, with 13 bases between. Germline assignment: CDR1 SGHVS and CDR2 FNYEAQ. The CDR3 consists of 15 residues. In DNA form, the CDR3 reads TGTGCCAGCAGCTTAGGTCAGGCTCTGGGTCAGCCCCAGCATTTT. It specifies CASSLGQALGQPQHF.

This clone came up once. The chain carries TRBV28 and TRBJ2-7; D remains ambiguous. The V gene's germline CDR1 is MDHEN and CDR2 SYDVKM. Trimming took off 6 bases at V and 6 bases at J, with 15 bases between the two ends. The CDR3 totals 13 residues. The CDR3 sequence is CASRRGTPSEQYF. CDR3 coding DNA: TGTGCCAGCAGGAGAGGTACTCCATCCGAGCAGTACTTC. Looking up the rest from reference TRBV28 and TRBJ2-7 gives the full variable domain: DVKVTQSSRYLVKRTGEKVFLECVQDMDHENMFWYRQDPGLGLRLIYFSYDVKMKEKGDIPEGYSVSREKKERFSLILESASTNQTSMYLCASRRGTPSEQYFGPGTRLTVT.

This rearrangement joins TRBV7-2 to TRBJ2-2, with 8 bases that match TRBD1. V lost 0 bases and J lost 5; bases outside the gene matches: 8. The CDR3 is 17 residues long. Germline CDR1 and CDR2: SGHTA and FQGNSA. CDR3 protein: CASSLAFQGARTGELFF. The CDR3 nucleotides read TGTGCCAGCAGCTTAGCGTTCCAGGGGGCGAGGACCGGGGAGCTGTTTTTT. Full variable domain (missing parts from reference TRBV7-2 and TRBJ2-2): GAGVSQSPSNKVTEKGKDVELRCDPISGHTALYWYRQSLGQGLEFLIYFQGNSAPDKSGLPSDRFSAERTGGSVSTLTIQRTQQEDSAVYLCASSLAFQGARTGELFFGEGSRLTVL.

The CDR3 here is CASSPVGATNEKLFF. CDR3 sequence (DNA): TGCGCCAGCAGCCCCGTCGGGGCAACTAATGAAAAACTGTTTTTT. V usage is TRBV5-1 and J usage is TRBJ1-4; no clear D. Trimming pared 4 bases from V and 0 bases from J, leaving 10 bases between. The CDR3 spans 15 residues. CDR1 is SGHRS, CDR2 YFSETQ, per germline.

The chain is built from TRBV9 and TRBJ2-7; 7 bases agree with TRBD1. V was pared by 0 bases and J by 3 bases, with 6 bases of the junction left unmatched. The CDR3 has 15 amino acids. The germline V gene has CDR1 SGDLS and CDR2 YYNGEE. In DNA form, the CDR3 reads TGTGCCAGCAGCGTAGCAGGACAGGAATTCTACGAGCAGTACTTC. This translates into CASSVAGQEFYEQYF.

The chain links TRBV7-9 to TRBJ2-3, with a possible D match to TRBD2 (6 bases). Germline V gene lookup returns CDR1 SEHNR and CDR2 FQNEAQ (reference sequence). The CDR3 totals 13 residues. The germline V and J ends were trimmed by 9 bases and 2 bases, with 12 bases remaining between them. As DNA, the CDR3 is TGTGCCAGTTGTAGCGGCACCACAGATACGCAGTATTTT. Its translation: CASCSGTTDTQYF.

The V call is TRBV19, the J call TRBJ1-5; D may be TRBD1 (5 bases). CDR1 is LNHDA and CDR2 is SQIVND in the germline V gene (reference sequence). The CDR3 totals 13 residues. With 6 bases removed from V and 6 bases from J, the gap between germline ends came to 12 bases. The chain's CDR3 is CASSSDGGQPQHF. The CDR3, as DNA: TGTGCCAGTAGCTCGGACGGGGGTCAGCCCCAGCATTTT.

This clone has a handful of counts. J is TRBJ1-2 and V is TRBV5-1, with D perhaps TRBD1 (6 bases). The germline CDR1 and CDR2 sequences are SGHRS and YFSETQ. This CDR3 is 15 amino acids long. Trimming removed 4 bases at V and 2 bases at J, with 15 bases between. DNA of the CDR3: TGCGCCAGCAGCCCGAGAGGGGGTGAGAACTATGGCTACACCTTC. This translates into CASSPRGGENYGYTF.

This chain links TRBV10-3 with TRBJ1-2, with D perhaps matching TRBD1 (5 bases). CDR1 is ENHRY, CDR2 SYGVKD, per germline. The V and J ends lost 4 bases and 4 bases respectively, with 10 bases between them. The CDR3 loop spans 13 amino acids. CDR3 DNA: TGTGCCATCAGTGCCGACAGTACCTATGGCTACACCTTC. Translating gives CAISADSTYGYTF.

A note on this clone: Other DNA sequences of this sample code for an identical CDR3. The J gene is TRBJ1-3, the V gene TRBV10-3; TRBD1 agrees at 7 bases. CDR1 is ENHRY, CDR2 SYGVKD, per germline. The CDR3 is 12 amino acids. With V trimmed by 11 bases and J by 10 bases, 11 bases remained unmatched. CDR3 in amino acids: CAARQGETTIYF. The CDR3 DNA reads as TGTGCCGCCCGACAGGGCGAAACAACCATATATTTT.

V is TRBV19 and J is TRBJ2-1; TRBD2 matches 10 bases. The V gene end was trimmed by 10 bases and the J gene end by 0 bases; junction bases not matched to a gene: 12. CDR3 size: 17 residues. Germline CDR1 is LNHDA and CDR2 is SQIVND (reference sequence). In DNA form, the CDR3 reads TGTGCCACCCAGGGACTAGCGCAAACCAGCTCCTACAATGAGCAGTTCTTC. This gives the protein CATQGLAQTSSYNEQFF.